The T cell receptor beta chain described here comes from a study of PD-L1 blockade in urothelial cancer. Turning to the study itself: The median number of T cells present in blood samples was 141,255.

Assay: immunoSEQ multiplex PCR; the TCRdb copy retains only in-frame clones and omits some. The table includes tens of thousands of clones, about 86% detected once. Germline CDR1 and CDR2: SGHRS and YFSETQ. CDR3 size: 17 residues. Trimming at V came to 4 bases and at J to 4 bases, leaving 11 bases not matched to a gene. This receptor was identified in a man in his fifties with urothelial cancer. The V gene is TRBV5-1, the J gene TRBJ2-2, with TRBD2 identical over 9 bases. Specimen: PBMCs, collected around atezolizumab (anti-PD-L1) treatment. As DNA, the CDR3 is TGCGCCAGCAGCCGGCCAGTAGCGGGAGCTGTCACCGGGGAGCTGTTTTTT. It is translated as CASSRPVAGAVTGELFF.